The sequence of this TCR beta chain was determined in a study of blood T cell repertoires in COVID-19. For the study at large: The United States, Italy and Spain were the sources of the acute and convalescent COVID-19 samples. The analysed material was cDNA or gDNA that came from T cells, B-cell-depleted T cells, or PBMCs.

Per the study methods: Using reference gene primer amplification, nucleated cell counts were estimated. Sequencing used immunoSEQ multiplex PCR; TCRdb keeps in-frame clones, though not all of them. The V and J calls and clone size were taken over from that table, and D and trimming were inferred from the DNA. This sample yields tens of thousands of clones, of which roughly nine tenths are seen a single time; over 10% belongs to the top ten. Germline CDR1 and CDR2: LNHDA and SQIVND (reference sequence). Unmatched junction bases numbered 9, after V lost 7 bases and J lost 4 bases. The CDR3 extends over 14 amino acids. This clone was seen a few times.

Sequencing input: peripheral blood. The TCR was taken from a man aged 65 to 79 with active COVID-19. The chain links TRBV19 to TRBJ1-2, with 7 bases aligning to TRBD1. CDR3: CASTRRDSLYGYTF. CDR3 DNA sequence: TGTGCCAGTACCCGCAGGGACAGCCTCTATGGCTACACCTTC. Based on the CDR3 plus reference TRBV19 and TRBJ1-2, the full variable domain is DGGITQSPKYLFRKEGQNVTLSCEQNLNHDAMYWYRQDPGQGLRLIYYSQIVNDFQKGDIAEGYSVSREKKESFPLTVTSAQKNPTAFYLCASTRRDSLYGYTFGSGTRLTVV.